Following are 20 T cell receptor beta chains from one sample sequenced in a study of blood T cell repertoires in COVID-19. TCRdb keeps only in-frame clones here, not all; method: immunoSEQ multiplex PCR. The sample includes some 130,000 clones, about nine tenths of them seen just once. The sample comprised PBMCs or T cells enriched from blood (not recorded which). The source is a man aged 45-65 years who had recovered from COVID-19.

V gene TRBV6-6 combines with J gene TRBJ2-2; D is undetermined. The germline V and J ends were trimmed by 6 bases and 6 bases, with 8 bases remaining between them. Germline CDR1 MNHNY, CDR2 SVGAGI (reference sequence). The CDR3 is made up of 12 amino acids. CDR3 in DNA: TGTGCCAGCAGAGACAACCCCGGGGAGCTGTTTTTT. Its protein is CASRDNPGELFF.

The chain recombines TRBV19 with TRBJ1-6, with 10 bases fitting TRBD1. The CDR3 has 17 amino acids. The junction had 7 bases not matched to a gene; V was cut back by 5 bases and J by 3 bases. Germline values: CDR1 LNHDA, CDR2 SQIVND (reference sequence). The CDR3 region is CASSFTGTGVYNSPLHF. The CDR3 coding sequence is TGTGCCAGTAGTTTTACGGGGACAGGGGTCTATAATTCACCCCTCCACTTT.

To note about this clone: The same CDR3 also results from other DNA sequences found in this sample. This chain joins TRBV27 and TRBJ1-5; the D is unclear. Between the trimmed V and J ends, which lost 2 bases and 6 bases, there was a span of 8 bases. Germline V gene sequence: CDR1 MNHEY, CDR2 SMNVEV (reference sequence). This CDR3 contains 13 residues. The CDR3 region is CASSLGRGQPQHF. CDR3 sequence (DNA): TGTGCCAGCAGTTTAGGGCGGGGTCAGCCCCAGCATTTT.

The rearrangement links TRBV2 to TRBJ1-5, with TRBD1 as a possible D gene (5 bases). CDR3 length equals 16 residues. In germline, CDR1 is SNHLY, CDR2 FYNNEI. Trimming took 2 bases from V and 3 from J, leaving 14 bases between them. The CDR3 region has the DNA TGTGCCAGCAGTGAAAATACGGGACTGATCAATCAGCCCCAGCATTTT. Translating it yields CASSENTGLINQPQHF.

The table lists this clone with a count of one. The chain couples TRBV2 to TRBJ1-5; D remains unclear. The CDR3 is made up of 17 amino acids. Trimming removed 1 base at V and 4 bases at J, with 17 bases between. Germline CDR1 SNHLY, CDR2 FYNNEI. This CDR3 reads CASSEVPGAAGNQPQHF. Here the CDR3 DNA reads TGTGCCAGCAGTGAAGTCCCGGGAGCCGCCGGGAATCAGCCCCAGCATTTT.

The rearrangement links TRBV10-3 to TRBJ1-2, with 8 bases identical to TRBD1. This CDR3 is built from 16 residues. V lost 6 bases, J lost 0 bases, and 9 bases stayed unmatched. Per germline, CDR1 ENHRY and CDR2 SYGVKD. The CDR3 coding sequence is TGTGCCATCAGGGCAGGACAGGGAGGCGCTAACTATGGCTACACCTTC. This encodes CAIRAGQGGANYGYTF.

The chain links TRBV27 to TRBJ1-3, with D possibly matching TRBD1 (6 bases). V shed 1 base and J shed 4 bases, with 11 bases lying between them. Germline values: CDR1 MNHEY, CDR2 SMNVEV (reference sequence). This CDR3 comprises 15 residues. CDR3 nucleotides: TGTGCCAGCAGTTTATACGGGGGGGCGGGAAACACCATATATTTT. Protein product: CASSLYGGAGNTIYF.

This clone was seen a few times. V is TRBV4-1 and J is TRBJ1-2, with 8 bases matching TRBD1. CDR1 is MGHRA, CDR2 YSYEKL, per germline. V lost 1 base to trimming and J lost 8 bases; unmatched junction nucleotides: 12. The CDR3 sequence is 16 residues long. The CDR3 protein is CASSQGAQGVTRGYTF. The CDR3 nucleotides read TGCGCCAGCAGCCAAGGGGCACAGGGGGTCACGAGGGGCTACACCTTC.

The chain links TRBV27 to TRBJ1-2, with 8 bases matching TRBD1. Trimming cost V 6 bases and J 7 bases; bases outside gene matches: 7. CDR1 and CDR2 from the germline V gene are MNHEY and SMNVEV (reference sequence). There are 13 residues in the CDR3. This CDR3 is CASSEQGAIGYTF. The CDR3, as DNA: TGTGCCAGCAGCGAGCAGGGGGCAATTGGCTACACCTTC.

This sequence joins TRBV4-1 and TRBJ1-1, with TRBD1 as a possible D gene (6 bases). V lost 1 base, J lost 6 bases, and 12 bases lay in between. The V gene's germline CDR1 is MGHRA and CDR2 YSYEKL. The CDR3 is 14 amino acids. DNA of the CDR3: TGCGCCAGCAGCCAAGCAGGGGCCGGGGCTGAAGCTTTCTTT. It codes for CASSQAGAGAEAFF.

The chain couples TRBV7-8 to TRBJ1-6; D is undetermined. The CDR3 extends over 18 amino acids. The V and J ends lost 5 bases and 0 bases respectively, with 17 bases between them. The germline gives CDR1 SGHVS, CDR2 FQNEAQ. The CDR3 spells CASSPPGTASSYNSPLHF. In DNA form, the CDR3 reads TGTGCCAGCAGCCCGCCGGGAACGGCCAGCTCCTATAATTCACCCCTCCACTTT.

A few counts support this clone. The V call is TRBV9, the J call TRBJ2-3; TRBD2 matches at 10 bases. The CDR3 loop spans 14 amino acids. V gave up 0 bases and J gave up 10 bases; unmatched junction bases: 5. CDR1 SGDLS and CDR2 YYNGEE come from the germline V gene. In nucleotides, the CDR3 is TGTGCCAGCAGCGTAGAGGGACTAGCGAGACCGCAGTATTTT. It encodes CASSVEGLARPQYF.

The rearrangement links TRBV5-1 to TRBJ2-3, with 8 bases matching TRBD1. Unmatched junction bases numbered 6, after V lost 2 bases and J lost 4 bases. Germline loops: CDR1 SGHRS, CDR2 YFSETQ. The length of the CDR3 is 15 residues. Here the CDR3 reads CASSLGRGPADTQYF. CDR3 in DNA: TGCGCCAGCAGCTTAGGCAGGGGGCCGGCAGATACGCAGTATTTT.

The rearrangement uses TRBV11-2 and TRBJ1-4; D remains ambiguous. V was pared by 5 bases and J by 2 bases, with 12 bases between. CDR1 is SGHAT, CDR2 FQNNGV, per germline. There are 15 residues in the CDR3. In DNA, the CDR3 is TGTGCCAGCAGCCTGCTAGATTCGACTAATGAAAAACTGTTTTTT. This codes for CASSLLDSTNEKLFF.

This clone showed up just a few times. V gene TRBV10-3 combines with J gene TRBJ2-7; perhaps TRBD1 as D (6 bases). Per the germline V gene, CDR1 is ENHRY and CDR2 is SYGVKD. V dropped 10 bases and J dropped 1 base, with 8 bases sitting between them. This CDR3 has 11 amino acids. The chain's CDR3 is CATGQSYEQYV. The CDR3 DNA follows: TGTGCCACAGGACAGTCCTACGAGCAGTACGTC.

This chain uses TRBV9 with TRBJ2-3, with a weak D call TRBD2 (6 bases). Deletions cut 4 bases from V and 6 bases from J, with 15 bases between. The CDR3 runs 14 residues. Germline-derived CDR1 and CDR2 are SGDLS and YYNGEE. CDR3 loop: CASSSTRGSDTQYF. The CDR3 nucleotides are TGTGCCAGCAGCTCCACGCGGGGTTCCGATACGCAGTATTTT. Based on the CDR3 plus reference TRBV9 and TRBJ2-3, the full variable domain is DSGVTQTPKHLITATGQRVTLRCSPRSGDLSVYWYQQSLDQGLQFLIQYYNGEERAKGNILERFSAQQFPDLHSELNLSSLELGDSALYFCASSSTRGSDTQYFGPGTRLTVL.

The rearrangement uses TRBV7-9 and TRBJ1-5; weak D call: TRBD1 (6 bases). CDR3 length: 13 residues. The V end was cut by 5 bases, the J end by 2 bases, with 7 bases between. CDR1 and CDR2 from the germline V gene are SEHNR and FQNEAQ (reference sequence). Here the CDR3 reads CASSRTGNQPQHF. The DNA of the CDR3 is TGTGCCAGCAGCCGGACAGGCAATCAGCCCCAGCATTTT.

The chain combines TRBV6-1 with TRBJ2-7, with 7 bases aligning to TRBD2. The CDR3 contains 16 residues. Germline trimming cut 4 bases from V and 3 bases from J; bases unmatched to any gene: 12. Germline CDR1 MNHNS, CDR2 SASEGT. The CDR3 sequence: CASSGGEGPFFYEQYV. CDR3 DNA: TGTGCCAGCAGTGGGGGGGAGGGACCGTTCTTCTACGAGCAGTACGTC.

The genes are TRBV5-1 and TRBJ1-3, with D possibly being TRBD1 (5 bases). The germline V gene encodes CDR1 SGHRS and CDR2 YFSETQ. Trimming cost V 4 bases and J 0 bases, with 8 bases left between them. The CDR3 extends over 14 amino acids. Written as DNA, the CDR3 is TGCGCCAGCAGCCGGGGGGACTCTGGAAACACCATATATTTT. Protein: CASSRGDSGNTIYF.

This chain links TRBV19 with TRBJ2-3; D call uncertain. The CDR3 consists of 14 residues. The germline V and J ends were trimmed by 4 bases and 6 bases, with 14 bases remaining between them. CDR1 is LNHDA and CDR2 is SQIVND in the germline V gene (reference sequence). CDR3 in DNA: TGTGCCAGTAGTACTATAGGTTCGGAGGATACGCAGTATTTT. Its protein product is CASSTIGSEDTQYF.